The 8 T cell receptor beta chains below were found in one sample sequenced in a study of cytomegalovirus exposure and HLA in healthy donors. Primers for the PCR totalled 60 Vbeta and 13 Jbeta. Using immunoSEQ multiplex PCR, the repertoire was profiled, and TCRdb retains in-frame clones only, with some absent. The sample yields more than 100,000 clones, approximately 82% seen once. Sequenced: PBMCs. These receptors were taken from a middle-aged man in good health and CMV-seronegative.

The chain couples TRBV21-1 to TRBJ1-6. TRBV21-1 is described as a pseudogene. This CDR3 is 13 amino acids long. In DNA form, the CDR3 reads TGTGCCAGCAGCAAAGAGGAGGAATCACCCCTCCACTTT. As protein: CASSKEEESPLHF.

This chain links TRBV9 with TRBJ2-7; TRBD2 agrees at 9 bases. The CDR3 contains 16 residues. Trimming at V came to 0 bases and at J to 6 bases, leaving 10 bases not matched to a gene. The V gene's germline CDR1 is SGDLS and CDR2 YYNGEE. For the CDR3, the DNA is TGTGCCAGCAGCGTAGGTTTGGGGCTAGCGGGAAGCGAGCAGTACTTC. It yields the protein CASSVGLGLAGSEQYF.

The chain has TRBV7-2 and TRBJ1-5; 8 bases are shared with TRBD1. Germline loops: CDR1 SGHTA, CDR2 FQGNSA. Trimming removed 5 bases from V and 9 bases from J; junction bases left unmatched: 9. CDR3 length: 14 amino acids. The CDR3 nucleotides read TGTGCCAGCAGCCCCGGGACAGGCGCGACGCCCCAGCATTTT. It specifies CASSPGTGATPQHF.

This chain links TRBV19 with TRBJ2-1, with 9 bases that match TRBD2. The CDR3 totals 15 residues. Looked up from germline, CDR1 is LNHDA and CDR2 is SQIVND (reference sequence). V lost 4 bases to trimming and J lost 0 bases; unmatched junction nucleotides: 1. DNA for the CDR3: TGTGCCAGTAGTACAGCGGGGGGCTCCTACAATGAGCAGTTCTTC. Its protein is CASSTAGGSYNEQFF.

The chain combines TRBV7-9 with TRBJ2-5; D is ambiguous. Germline assignment: CDR1 SEHNR and CDR2 FQNEAQ (reference sequence). The CDR3 has 14 residues. The V and J ends lost 0 bases and 3 bases respectively, with 8 bases between them. CDR3 in amino acids: CASSLANQEETQYF. CDR3 sequence (DNA): TGTGCCAGCAGCTTAGCGAACCAGGAAGAGACCCAGTACTTC.

The chain's CDR3 is CSAEGGAYEQYF. CDR3 sequence (DNA): TGCAGCGCCGAGGGGGGGGCTTACGAGCAGTACTTC. The chain joins TRBV29-1 to TRBJ2-7; tentative D call: TRBD2 (7 bases). Between the trimmed V and J ends, which lost 7 bases and 4 bases, there was a span of 14 bases. The germline V gene has CDR1 SQVTM and CDR2 ANQGSEA. This CDR3 comprises 12 residues.

V usage is TRBV7-9 and J usage is TRBJ2-7; 9 positions agree with TRBD1. Germline V gene lookup returns CDR1 SEHNR and CDR2 FQNEAQ (reference sequence). The CDR3 sequence is 13 residues long. Germline trimming cut 1 base from V and 7 bases from J; bases unmatched to any gene: 2. CDR3 bases: TGTGCCAGCAGCTTAGAGGACAGGGGTGAGCAGTACTTC. Its translation is CASSLEDRGEQYF.

This chain links TRBV30 with TRBJ2-7; 9 nucleotides line up with TRBD2. This CDR3 comprises 14 residues. The ends lost 5 bases at V and 5 bases at J; junction bases unmatched: 10. Germline loops: CDR1 GTSNPN, CDR2 SVGIG (reference sequence). The CDR3 sequence is CAWGPLAGTHEQYF. Written as DNA, the CDR3 is TGTGCCTGGGGTCCTCTAGCGGGAACACACGAGCAGTACTTC. Variable domain in full (rest from reference TRBV30 and TRBJ2-7): SQTIHQWPATLVQPVGSPLSLECTVEGTSNPNLYWYRQAAGRGLQLLFYSVGIGQISSEVPQNLSASRPQDRQFILSSKKLLLSDSGFYLCAWGPLAGTHEQYFGPGTRLTVT.